Sequencing of this T cell receptor beta chain was carried out in a study of CD8+ T cells in alopecia areata. The CDR3 covers 16 residues. Trimming removed 5 bases from V and 0 bases from J, with 17 bases in between. The germline gives CDR1 SGHDT, CDR2 YYEEEE. RNA extraction and reverse transcription yielded cDNA as sequencing template. Data came from immunoSEQ multiplex PCR; TCRdb stores just in-frame clones and leaves some out. This table has about 250,000 clones, 67% appearing once. This TCR was recovered from a human donor with alopecia areata. Sequences were derived from CD4+ T cells sorted from blood, sampled at week 0. This chain links TRBV5-6 with TRBJ1-1; D is perhaps TRBD1 (6 bases). CDR3 nucleotide sequence: TGTGCCAGCAGGAGACACGAACAGGGCATGAACACTGAAGCTTTCTTT. Its protein product is CASRRHEQGMNTEAFF.